The 19 T cell receptor beta chains below all came from one sample that was sequenced in a study of T cell clonality in common variable immunodeficiency. Generated by immunoSEQ multiplex PCR, the TCRdb table keeps only in-frame clones and is missing some. The sample includes about 26,000 clones, none of them occurring once. Antigens for these TCRs are unknown. General observations from the study: Reportedly, TCR beta sequences from common variable immunodeficiency showed fewer deletions and N-nucleotide insertions.

What was sequenced was peripheral blood mononuclear cells. These receptors were taken from a human donor with common variable immunodeficiency.

Details on this clone: The sequenced fragment ends 3 residues before the CDR3 boundary, so the rest is inferred from the germline J gene. V and J are TRBV7-8 and TRBJ2-1; TRBD2 matches 8 bases. The junction had 2 bases not matched to a gene; V was cut back by 1 base and J by 0 bases. CDR1 and CDR2 from the germline V gene are SGHVS and FQNEAQ. The CDR3 sequence is 16 residues long. CDR3 DNA (partial): TGTGCCAGCAGCTTAGTTCTAGCGGGCTCCTACAATGAG. It yields the protein CASSLVLAGSYNE. The whole CDR3 protein is CASSLVLAGSYNEQFF.

This clone was counted at least ten times. The read halts 3 residues ahead of the CDR3 end, with the missing end drawn from the germline J gene. The rearrangement uses TRBV5-1 and TRBJ2-1; D possibly corresponds to TRBD2 (5 bases). The CDR3 consists of 16 residues. V was pared by 0 bases and J by 0 bases, with 10 bases between. Germline V gene data show CDR1 as SGHRS and CDR2 as YFSETQ. The sequenced part of the CDR3 DNA is TGCGCCAGCAGCTTGGCCACGGGGAGCTCCTACAATGAG. It is translated as CASSLATGSSYNE. The whole CDR3 is CASSLATGSSYNEQFF.

As for this clone: The read finishes 3 residues shy of the CDR3 end, and the germline J gene is used to complete it. V usage is TRBV6-1 and J usage is TRBJ2-1; D possibly corresponds to TRBD1 (5 bases). CDR1 and CDR2 from the germline V gene are MNHNS and SASEGT. V lost 0 bases and J 8 bases, leaving 20 bases between the germline ends. The CDR3 spans 17 residues. The CDR3 loop reads CASSEALRPPGSHEQFF. The CDR3 DNA, read in part, is TGTGCCAGCAGTGAAGCGCTTCGGCCGCCAGGGTCCCATGAG.

About this clone: The read terminates 3 residues before the CDR3 end, so the remaining end is supplied by the germline J gene. The chain combines TRBV7-2 with TRBJ2-7; D is unclear. Germline values: CDR1 SGHTA, CDR2 FQGNSA. This CDR3 is 13 amino acids long. V was trimmed by 0 bases and J by 3 bases, leaving 6 bases between them. The CDR3 loop reads CASSLAPNYEQYF. The sequenced part of the CDR3 DNA is TGTGCCAGCAGCTTAGCCCCCAACTACGAG.

For this clone: The sequenced fragment ends 3 residues before the CDR3 boundary, so the rest is inferred from the germline J gene. The V and J genes are TRBV19 and TRBJ2-7; D not certain. This CDR3 contains 14 residues. V was trimmed by 7 bases and J by 3 bases, leaving 16 bases between them. Germline V lookup: CDR1 LNHDA, CDR2 SQIVND (reference sequence). The sequenced part of the CDR3 DNA is TGTGCCAGTACCCCGAATAGGGTCGGCTACGAG. It yields the protein CASTPNRVGYE. The entire CDR3 is CASTPNRVGYEQYF.

On this clone: Sequencing ends 3 residues short of the CDR3 end; the germline J gene provides the rest. The rearrangement joins TRBV19 to TRBJ2-3, with no clear D. V was pared by 5 bases and J by 0 bases, with 15 bases between. CDR1 and CDR2 from the germline V gene are LNHDA and SQIVND (reference sequence). The CDR3 contains 16 residues. The CDR3 DNA, read in part, is TGTGCCAGTAGTCGCGATACGGGTTCCAGCACAGATACG. Protein: CASSRDTGSSTDT. The entire CDR3 protein reads CASSRDTGSSTDTQYF.

About this clone itself: The read falls 3 residues short of the CDR3 end, and the missing part is taken from the germline J gene. The chain links TRBV2 to TRBJ2-1, with 7 bases that match TRBD1. CDR1 is SNHLY, CDR2 FYNNEI, per germline. The CDR3 covers 15 residues. V gave up 7 bases and J gave up 0 bases; unmatched junction bases: 6. The sequenced part of the CDR3 DNA is TGTGCCAGCAACCCGACAGGGAGCTCCTACAATGAG. Translated, it gives CASNPTGSSYNE. The full CDR3 is CASNPTGSSYNEQFF.

This clone was counted ten times or more. The CDR3 goes on 3 residues after the read ends, and that part is filled in from the germline J gene. The rearrangement joins TRBV19 to TRBJ1-5; TRBD1 aligns across 7 bases. Germline V gives CDR1 LNHDA, CDR2 SQIVND (reference sequence). This CDR3 has 17 residues. V shed 0 bases, J shed 0 bases, and the junction held 5 bases outside the gene matches. The covered CDR3 bases are TGTGCCAGTAGTATAGAGGGACAGCTATATAGCAATCAGCCC. It specifies CASSIEGQLYSNQP. The CDR3 in full is CASSIEGQLYSNQPQHF. Full variable domain (missing parts from reference TRBV19 and TRBJ1-5): DGGITQSPKYLFRKEGQNVTLSCEQNLNHDAMYWYRQDPGQGLRLIYYSQIVNDFQKGDIAEGYSVSREKKESFPLTVTSAQKNPTAFYLCASSIEGQLYSNQPQHFGDGTRLSIL.

In the case of this clone: The read stops 3 residues short of the end of the CDR3; the missing end is completed from the germline J gene. The rearrangement joins TRBV7-9 to TRBJ1-1, with a weak D call TRBD1 (5 bases). The CDR3 has 12 residues. Germline V gene sequence: CDR1 SEHNR, CDR2 FQNEAQ (reference sequence). The CDR3 DNA, read in part, is TGTGCCAGCAGCTTTGAACAGGTGGAA. Amino acids: CASSFEQVE. The entire CDR3 sequence reads CASSFEQVEAFF.

This clone has more than one count but fewer than ten. The missing CDR3 end, 3 residues past where the read stops, is filled in from the germline J gene. The chain joins TRBV2 to TRBJ2-7; D possibly corresponds to TRBD2 (5 bases). V lost 7 bases and J lost 3, with 13 bases in between. This CDR3 region has 13 residues. Per the germline V gene, CDR1 is SNHLY and CDR2 is FYNNEI. The DNA read from the CDR3 is TGTGCCAGCAACTTCGGGGTGAGCTACGAG. This sequence encodes CASNFGVSYE. The full CDR3 protein reads CASNFGVSYEQYF.

This clone was detected many times. CDR3: CSVSRDRKTGELFF. The sequenced CDR3 bases are TGCAGCGTTTCAAGAGACAGAAAAACCGGGGAG. The chain joins TRBV29-1 to TRBJ2-2; TRBD1 is a possible D gene (5 bases). The read terminates 3 residues before the CDR3 end, so the remaining end is supplied by the germline J gene. Trimming cost V 5 bases and J 5 bases, with 15 bases left between them. Germline V lookup: CDR1 SQVTM, CDR2 ANQGSEA. This CDR3 comprises 14 residues.

This clone has more than one count but fewer than ten. A much more abundant neighbour one base away suggests this may be a read error. The CDR3 end is not reached by the read, which stops 3 residues before it; the germline J gene fills it in. The chain is built from TRBV7-3 and TRBJ2-1; TRBD1 agrees at 10 bases. Germline CDR1 SGHTA, CDR2 FQGTGA. The CDR3 extends over 17 amino acids. V lost 5 bases to trimming and J lost 4 bases; unmatched junction nucleotides: 11. Incomplete CDR3 DNA: TGTGCCAGCAGCGCTGGGGGACAGGGGATGGGATACAATGAG. Its protein product is CASSAGGQGMGYNE. The full CDR3 reads CASSAGGQGMGYNEQFF.

Concerning this clone itself: The CDR3 end falls 3 residues outside the read, so it is completed with the germline J gene. The J gene is TRBJ2-7, the V gene TRBV5-1; the D gene is possibly TRBD2 (6 bases). Germline V gives CDR1 SGHRS, CDR2 YFSETQ. The CDR3 length is 14 residues. Trimming took off 2 bases at V and 3 bases at J, with 12 bases between the two ends. Incomplete CDR3 DNA: TGCGCCAGCAGCTTAGGAGGGCTCAACTACGAG. This translates into CASSLGGLNYE. The whole CDR3 sequence reads CASSLGGLNYEQYF.

This clone appeared a few times. The CDR3 is cut off 3 residues early in the read; its end comes from the germline J gene. The rearrangement uses TRBV18 and TRBJ1-2; no firm D call. Germline CDR1 reads KGHSH; CDR2 reads LQKENI. The CDR3 runs to 11 residues. The CDR3 bases that were read are TGTGCCAGCTCAGGCGGGTACGGC. The encoded protein is CASSGGYG. The CDR3 as a whole reads CASSGGYGYTF.

This clone was seen only a few times. The read comes to an end 3 residues before the CDR3 does, leaving the germline J gene to fill in the end. The chain uses TRBV6-1 and TRBJ1-5; D remains unclear. The CDR3 has 15 residues. Trimming took off 1 base at V and 0 bases at J, with 7 bases between the two ends. Germline values: CDR1 MNHNS, CDR2 SASEGT. The DNA read from the CDR3 is TGTGCCAGCAGTGAAGTTGTGGCTAGCAATCAGCCC. Protein product: CASSEVVASNQP. The full CDR3 reads CASSEVVASNQPQHF.

Comments on this clone: The read ends 3 residues shy of where the CDR3 ends; the end is completed using the germline J gene. The chain carries TRBV19 and TRBJ2-5; TRBD2 agrees at 8 bases. The CDR3 covers 11 residues. Germline V gene sequence: CDR1 LNHDA, CDR2 SQIVND (reference sequence). V shed 11 bases, J shed 5 bases, and the junction held 4 bases outside the gene matches. The CDR3 is CAPGGVETQYF. The sequenced CDR3 bases are TGTGCCCCGGGGGGGGTCGAGACC.

This clone has a handful of counts. The read gets to within 3 residues of the CDR3 end, and the germline J gene fills in the rest. The rearrangement uses TRBV7-3 and TRBJ1-4, with TRBD1 as a possible D gene (6 bases). The CDR3 consists of 16 residues. CDR1 is SGHTA, CDR2 FQGTGA, per germline. V lost 6 bases to trimming and J lost 0 bases, with 14 bases between them. The CDR3 here is CASRWTAHATNEKLFF. The sequenced part of the CDR3 DNA is TGTGCCAGCAGGTGGACAGCCCACGCAACTAATGAAAAA.

This clone is categorized as medium-sized. Coverage ceases 3 residues before the CDR3 finishes, and the germline J gene fills in the end. The genes are TRBV7-3 and TRBJ1-1; the D is unclear. This CDR3 spans 14 amino acids. Germline V gene data show CDR1 as SGHTA and CDR2 as FQGTGA. Deletions cut 2 bases from V and 1 base from J, with 8 bases between. This CDR3 is CASSLGRGNTEAFF. CDR3 DNA, as far as it was read: TGTGCCAGCAGCTTAGGGCGGGGGAACACTGAA.

This clone was observed a handful of times. The read comes to an end 3 residues before the CDR3 does, leaving the germline J gene to fill in the end. This chain links TRBV2 with TRBJ1-5; 12 bases are a match to TRBD1. Germline V CDR1 and CDR2: SNHLY, FYNNEI. V lost 4 bases, J lost 5 bases, and 3 bases stayed unmatched. The CDR3 sequence is 15 residues long. The DNA read from the CDR3 is TGTGCCAGCAGTGGGGACAGGGGGCGCGATCAGCCC. It specifies CASSGDRGRDQP. The entire CDR3 sequence reads CASSGDRGRDQPQHF.